This entry is about one T cell receptor (beta chain). What it binds is unknown. The sample carries other DNA sequences with the same CDR3. CDR1 is LNHDA, CDR2 SQIVND, per germline (reference sequence). CDR3 size: 14 residues. V dropped 1 base and J dropped 0 bases, with 7 bases sitting between them. The data were taken from a study of OX40 agonist ivuxolimab in advanced cancers. Whole-study findings and limits: Normalized T-cell clonal expansion was also low in a subset of nonresponders.

Excluded were patients having autoimmune disease history or systemic immunosuppression. Data came from immunoSEQ multiplex PCR; TCRdb stores just in-frame clones and leaves some out. In the table there are tens of thousands of clones, about 95% of which are singletons. The clonotype comes from an adult with an advanced solid tumor such as melanoma, head and neck, liver or kidney cancer. This rearrangement joins TRBV19 to TRBJ2-7; TRBD2 might be the D (5 bases). The starting material was CD4+ or CD8+ T cells sorted from blood, obtained in a trial of the OX40 agonist ivuxolimab. CDR3 coding DNA: TGTGCCAGTAGTATAGCTGGGAGCTCCTACGAGCAGTACTTC. This sequence encodes CASSIAGSSYEQYF.